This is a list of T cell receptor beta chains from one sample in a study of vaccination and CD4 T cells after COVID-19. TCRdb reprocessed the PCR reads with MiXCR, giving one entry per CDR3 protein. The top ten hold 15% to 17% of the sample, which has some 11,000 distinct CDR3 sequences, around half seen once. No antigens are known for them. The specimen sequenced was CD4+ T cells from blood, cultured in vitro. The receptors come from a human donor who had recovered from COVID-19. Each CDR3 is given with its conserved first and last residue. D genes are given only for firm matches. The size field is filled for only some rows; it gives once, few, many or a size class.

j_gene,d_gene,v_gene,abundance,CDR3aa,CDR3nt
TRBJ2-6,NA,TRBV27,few,CASSLLRRSGTPFSGANVLTF,TGTGCCAGCAGTTTGCTCCGGCGCAGTGGGACCCCTTTCTCTGGGGCCAACGTCCTGACTTTC
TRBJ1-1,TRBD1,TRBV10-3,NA,CATQTGLDTEAFF,TGTGCCACCCAGACAGGGCTTGACACTGAAGCTTTCTTT
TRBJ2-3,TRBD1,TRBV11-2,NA,CASSASGQGAPDTQYF,TGTGCCAGCAGCGCCTCGGGACAGGGGGCCCCAGATACGCAGTATTTT
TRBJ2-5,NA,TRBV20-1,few,CSARSQKETQYF,TGCAGTGCTAGGTCACAGAAAGAGACCCAGTACTTC
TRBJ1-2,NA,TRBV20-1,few,CSARDLRKGSYTF,TGCAGTGCTAGAGATCTCCGGAAAGGGAGCTACACCTTC
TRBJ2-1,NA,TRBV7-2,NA,CASSLARTAIGYNEQFF,TGTGCCAGCAGCTTAGCGAGGACAGCAATAGGGTACAATGAGCAGTTCTTC
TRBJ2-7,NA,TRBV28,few,CASRLHSISYEQYF,TGTGCCAGCAGATTACACTCGATCTCCTACGAGCAGTACTTC
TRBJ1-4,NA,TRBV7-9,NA,CASSSTGRTNEKLFF,TGTGCCAGCAGTTCCACAGGGAGGACTAATGAAAAACTGTTTTTT
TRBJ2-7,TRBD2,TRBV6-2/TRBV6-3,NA,CASSRTSGSYEQYF,TGTGCCAGCAGTCGGACTAGCGGGAGCTACGAGCAGTACTTC
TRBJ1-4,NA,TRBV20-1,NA,CSANRVFNEKLFF,TGCAGTGCTAACCGGGTCTTTAATGAAAAACTGTTTTTT
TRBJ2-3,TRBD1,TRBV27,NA,CASSANRGLTADTQYF,TGTGCCAGCAGTGCAAACAGGGGGCTCACGGCAGATACGCAGTATTTT
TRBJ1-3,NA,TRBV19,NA,CASSIAWGGDTIYF,TGTGCCAGTAGTATTGCTTGGGGAGGAGACACCATATATTTT
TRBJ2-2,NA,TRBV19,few,CASRPWKGTGELFF,TGTGCCAGTAGACCCTGGAAGGGCACCGGGGAGCTGTTTTTT
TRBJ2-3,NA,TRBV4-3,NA,CASSQGTNTDTQYF,TGCGCCAGCAGCCAAGGGACTAACACAGATACGCAGTATTTT
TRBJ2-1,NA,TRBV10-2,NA,CASSETREQFF,TGCGCCAGCAGTGAGACCCGTGAGCAGTTCTTC
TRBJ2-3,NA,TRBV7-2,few,CASSYPGSLSDTQYF,TGTGCCAGCAGCTACCCTGGTAGTTTATCAGATACGCAGTATTTT
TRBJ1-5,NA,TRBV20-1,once,CSTPQGPDQPQHF,TGCAGTACGCCTCAGGGACCGGATCAGCCCCAGCATTTT
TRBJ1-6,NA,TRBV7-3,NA,CASSARPGENSPLHF,TGTGCCAGCAGCGCCAGACCAGGGGAAAATTCACCCCTCCACTTT
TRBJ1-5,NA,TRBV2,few,CASSERPGNQPQHF,TGTGCCAGCAGTGAAAGGCCGGGCAATCAGCCCCAGCATTTT
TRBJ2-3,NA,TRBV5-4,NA,CASSSPHGDTQYF,TGTGCCAGCAGCTCCCCGCACGGGGATACGCAGTATTTT
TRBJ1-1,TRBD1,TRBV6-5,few,CASSYSEGATEAFF,TGTGCCAGCAGTTACTCGGAGGGGGCGACTGAAGCTTTCTTT
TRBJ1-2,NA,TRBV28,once,CASSTLRARPNYGYTF,TGTGCCAGCTCCACCCTGCGGGCACGGCCTAACTATGGCTACACCTTC
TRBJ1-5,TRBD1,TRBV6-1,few,CASSDPRTGFRNQPQHF,TGTGCCAGCAGTGACCCCCGGACAGGGTTTCGTAATCAGCCCCAGCATTTT
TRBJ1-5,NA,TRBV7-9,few,CASRRDGNSNQPQHF,TGTGCCAGCAGGAGAGACGGGAATAGCAATCAGCCCCAGCATTTT
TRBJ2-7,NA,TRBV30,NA,CAWSELAPPYEQYF,TGTGCCTGGAGTGAACTAGCTCCCCCCTACGAGCAGTACTTC
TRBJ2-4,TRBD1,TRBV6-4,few,CASNQRQGVGNIQYF,TGTGCCAGCAATCAACGACAGGGAGTAGGGAACATTCAGTACTTC
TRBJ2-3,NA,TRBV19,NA,CASSIGPSTDTQYF,TGTGCCAGTAGTATAGGTCCAAGCACAGATACGCAGTATTTT
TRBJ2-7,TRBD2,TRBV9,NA,CASSDAQRERFYEQYF,TGTGCCAGCAGCGACGCTCAGCGGGAGAGGTTCTACGAGCAGTACTTC
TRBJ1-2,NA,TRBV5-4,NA,CASSLTVGYGYTF,TGTGCCAGCAGCTTGACTGTAGGCTATGGCTACACCTTC
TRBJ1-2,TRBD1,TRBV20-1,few,CSASQELQGAGGYTF,TGCAGTGCTAGCCAGGAGCTTCAGGGGGCGGGGGGCTACACCTTC
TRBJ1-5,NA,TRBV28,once,CAGGKINQPQHF,TGTGCCGGAGGAAAAATCAATCAGCCCCAGCATTTT
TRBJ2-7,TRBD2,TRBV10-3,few,CAISGTPGLAGDEQYF,TGTGCCATCAGTGGGACCCCGGGACTAGCGGGAGACGAGCAGTACTTC
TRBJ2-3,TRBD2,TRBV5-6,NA,CASRTGLAGSTDTQYF,TGTGCCAGCAGGACGGGACTAGCGGGCAGCACAGATACGCAGTATTTT
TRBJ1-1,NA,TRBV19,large,CASSTGIGAFF,TGTGCCAGTAGTACGGGTATTGGAGCTTTCTTT
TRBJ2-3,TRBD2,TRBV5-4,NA,CASSGPSGRAPDTQYF,TGTGCCAGCAGCGGGCCTAGCGGGAGGGCCCCAGATACGCAGTATTTT
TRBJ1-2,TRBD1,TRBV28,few,CASSPGDRGYGYTF,TGTGCCAGCAGTCCCGGGGACAGGGGCTATGGCTACACCTTC
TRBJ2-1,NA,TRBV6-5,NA,CASSYSDRGAYNEQFF,TGTGCCAGCAGTTACTCAGACCGCGGGGCCTACAATGAGCAGTTCTTC
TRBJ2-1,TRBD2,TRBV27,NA,CASSLRTGGNNEQFF,TGTGCCAGCAGTTTGAGGACGGGAGGTAACAATGAGCAGTTCTTC
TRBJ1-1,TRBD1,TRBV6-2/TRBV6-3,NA,CASSYGQGARTEAFF,TGTGCCAGCAGTTACGGACAGGGGGCGCGCACTGAAGCTTTCTTT
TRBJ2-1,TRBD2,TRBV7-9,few,CASSLEASGRSYNEQFF,TGTGCCAGCAGCTTAGAAGCTAGCGGGCGCTCCTACAATGAGCAGTTCTTC
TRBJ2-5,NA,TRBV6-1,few,CASRRNKKETQYF,TGTGCCAGCAGGAGGAATAAGAAAGAGACCCAGTACTTC
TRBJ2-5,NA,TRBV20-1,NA,CSAQLNSKTQYF,TGCAGTGCCCAACTGAACTCGAAGACCCAGTACTTC
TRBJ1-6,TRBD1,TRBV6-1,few,CASSSTGGKFNSPLHF,TGTGCCAGCAGCTCTACAGGGGGGAAATTTAATTCACCCCTCCACTTT
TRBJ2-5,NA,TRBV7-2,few,CASSSLASETQYF,TGTGCCAGCAGCTCCCTAGCGTCGGAGACCCAGTACTTC
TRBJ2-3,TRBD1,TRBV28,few,CASRVTGATDTQYF,TGTGCCAGCAGAGTGACAGGGGCCACAGATACGCAGTATTTT
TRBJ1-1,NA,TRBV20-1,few,CSVQKNTEAFF,TGCAGTGTTCAGAAGAACACTGAAGCTTTCTTT
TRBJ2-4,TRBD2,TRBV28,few,CASSTQTSGGNIQYF,TGTGCCAGCAGTACCCAGACTAGCGGGGGGAACATTCAGTACTTC
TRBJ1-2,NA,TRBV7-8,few,CASSLKRGQPNYGYTF,TGTGCCAGCAGCCTCAAGAGAGGACAACCTAACTATGGCTACACCTTC
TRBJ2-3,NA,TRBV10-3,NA,CATISDSSTDTQYF,TGTGCCACAATTTCAGACTCGAGCACAGATACGCAGTATTTT
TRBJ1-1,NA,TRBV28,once,CASKGPNTEAFF,TGTGCCAGCAAGGGTCCGAACACTGAAGCTTTCTTT